This entry lists 21 T cell receptor beta chains sequenced from one sample in a study of beta chain features in type 1 diabetes (dated by TCRdb to 2016 to 2019). Overall results and qualifications from the work: In all four CD4+ subsets, TCRB CDR3 length was moderately but significantly shorter in type 1 diabetes patients.

Their antigens remain unidentified. The library was made by the immunoSEQ multiplex PCR assay. The entire amount of isolated RNA was reverse transcribed using the High Capacity cDNA Reverse Transcription Kit, so the sequenced TCRB transcripts were expressed ones. This is the immuneACCESS table as TCRdb keeps it, with only in-frame sequences that have V and J called. A part of the clones is gone; compared with another copy, unresolved V genes explain less than half, and the rest is unexplained. Recorded for this sample are about 160,000 clones; approximately 7.9% of them occurred a single time. The top ten clonotypes cover 0.5% of the sample. The sequencing input was central memory CD4+ T cells from blood. The receptors originated from a man younger than 35 with type 1 diabetes.

The J gene is TRBJ2-1, the V gene TRBV10-1; a possible D gene is TRBD2 (7 bases). Germline CDR1 is WNHNN and CDR2 is SYGVQD (reference sequence). This CDR3 region has 16 residues. The V gene lost 0 bases and the J gene lost 7 bases, with 16 bases spanning the gap. The CDR3 DNA sequence: TGCGCCAGCAGTGAGTCCCCGGGGGGCCGAGGTAATGAGCAGTTCTTC. Protein: CASSESPGGRGNEQFF.

V gene TRBV9 combines with J gene TRBJ1-2; 8 positions agree with TRBD1. Per germline, CDR1 SGDLS and CDR2 YYNGEE. J gave up 0 bases and V 3 bases, and 4 bases lay outside the gene matches. The CDR3 spans 15 residues. The CDR3 bases are TGTGCCAGCAGCGCAGGACAGGGATCTAACTATGGCTACACCTTC. Amino acids: CASSAGQGSNYGYTF.

As regards this clone: The same CDR3 also results from other DNA sequences found in this sample. The chain has TRBV5-4 and TRBJ2-3; D is undetermined. The germline V and J ends were trimmed by 3 bases and 1 base, with 9 bases remaining between them. CDR3 length equals 14 residues. The germline CDR1 and CDR2 sequences are SGHNT and YYREEE (reference sequence). The CDR3 DNA reads TGTGCCAGCAGCTCGCGCGGTGGCACAGATACGCAGTATTTT. Residues: CASSSRGGTDTQYF.

The chain links TRBV7-2 to TRBJ2-7; TRBD2 matches 15 bases. CDR3 length: 18 amino acids. CDR1 is SGHTA, CDR2 FQGNSA, per germline. V lost 5 bases, J lost 0 bases, and 8 bases stayed unmatched. The CDR3 DNA reads TGTGCCAGCAGCCTACGGACTAGCGGGGGGGAGAGCTCCTACGAGCAGTACTTC. This gives the protein CASSLRTSGGESSYEQYF.

This chain links TRBV7-6 with TRBJ2-5, with D possibly being TRBD2 (6 bases). Germline-derived CDR1 and CDR2 are SGHVS and FNYEAQ. CDR3 length: 12 amino acids. Trimming removed 1 base from V and 14 bases from J, with 14 bases in between. CDR3: CASSLDVGSYYF. The CDR3 nucleotides are TGTGCCAGCAGCTTAGACGTCGGGAGTTACTACTTC.

V usage is TRBV4-3 and J usage is TRBJ2-3; 7 bases line up with TRBD2. Trimming at V came to 1 base and at J to 2 bases, leaving 6 bases not matched to a gene. The CDR3 extends over 16 amino acids. The germline CDR1 and CDR2 sequences are LGHNA and YSLEER. The CDR3 reads CASSQVGGSYTDTQYF. CDR3 sequence (DNA): TGCGCCAGCAGCCAAGTGGGGGGGTCCTACACAGATACGCAGTATTTT.

The table lists this clone with a few counts. This chain uses TRBV7-2 with TRBJ1-2, with 11 bases identical to TRBD1. CDR1 is SGHTA and CDR2 is FQGNSA in the germline V gene. V gave up 0 bases and J gave up 6 bases; unmatched junction bases: 6. The CDR3 consists of 16 residues. CDR3: CASSLASWTGGHGYTF. The CDR3 region has the DNA TGTGCCAGCAGCTTAGCTTCCTGGACAGGGGGCCATGGCTACACCTTC.

The genes are TRBV29-1 and TRBJ2-1, with 13 bases matching TRBD2. The V gene's germline CDR1 is SQVTM and CDR2 ANQGSEA. V gave up 7 bases and J gave up 4 bases; unmatched junction bases: 7. The CDR3 sequence is 15 residues long. The CDR3 here is CSAGTSGVSYNEQFF. DNA for the CDR3: TGCAGCGCCGGGACTAGCGGGGTCTCTTACAATGAGCAGTTCTTC.

The V gene is TRBV7-9, the J gene TRBJ1-4, with 8 bases that match TRBD1. The germline V gene has CDR1 SEHNR and CDR2 FQNEAQ (reference sequence). The CDR3 length is 15 residues. Trimming cost V 5 bases and J 7 bases; bases outside gene matches: 9. DNA of the CDR3: TGTGCCAGCAGCCCGGGACAGGCCCTGGTTGAAAAACTGTTTTTT. Translation gives CASSPGQALVEKLFF.

This clone occurred a few times. The chain recombines TRBV28 with TRBJ1-5, with TRBD1 identical over 7 bases. Germline lookup yields CDR1 MDHEN and CDR2 SYDVKM. The CDR3 loop spans 16 amino acids. The J segment lost 0 bases and the V segment lost 11 bases, leaving 13 bases of the junction unmatched. The CDR3 region is CASQEPNRGSNQPQHF. The CDR3 nucleotides read TGTGCCTCCCAAGAGCCGAACAGGGGTAGCAATCAGCCCCAGCATTTT.

This clone occurred a few times. Written as DNA, the CDR3 is TGTGCCAGCAGGGAGGGGTCTCGAGGCTACACCTTC. It codes for CASREGSRGYTF. This chain links TRBV2 with TRBJ1-2; D perhaps matches TRBD1 (5 bases). The CDR3 length is 12 residues. CDR1 SNHLY and CDR2 FYNNEI come from the germline V gene. With 6 bases removed from V and 8 bases from J, the gap between germline ends came to 13 bases. The entire variable domain, with the rest obtained from reference TRBV2 and TRBJ1-2, is as follows: EPEVTQTPSHQVTQMGQEVILRCVPISNHLYFYWYRQILGQKVEFLVSFYNNEISEKSEIFDDQFSVERPDGSNFTLKIRSTKLEDSAMYFCASREGSRGYTFGSGTRLTVV.

This clone came up a few times. V gene TRBV28 combines with J gene TRBJ2-3; 10 nucleotides match TRBD1. CDR1 MDHEN and CDR2 SYDVKM come from the germline V gene. The ends lost 4 bases at V and 5 bases at J; junction bases unmatched: 3. This CDR3 spans 14 amino acids. The CDR3, as DNA: TGTGCCAGCAGTTCCGGGACAGGGGTAGATACGCAGTATTTT. Translation gives CASSSGTGVDTQYF.

Here the CDR3 DNA reads TGCAGCGTTGACCCTACTAGCGGGGGGGGCACAGATACGCAGTATTTT. It yields the protein CSVDPTSGGGTDTQYF. The chain is built from TRBV29-1 and TRBJ2-3; 13 nucleotides align to TRBD2. The CDR3 has 16 amino acids. The germline CDR1 and CDR2 sequences are SQVTM and ANQGSEA. With 3 bases clipped from V and 1 base from J, the junction kept 4 bases outside the gene matches.

This clone has only a few counts. Other DNA sequences in the sample encode the same CDR3. The chain carries TRBV7-2 and TRBJ2-5; D not certain. V gave up 5 bases and J gave up 5 bases, with 6 bases separating them. The CDR3 consists of 11 residues. Germline CDR1 reads SGHTA; CDR2 reads FQGNSA. CDR3 loop: CASSPRETQYF. In DNA, the CDR3 is TGTGCCAGCAGCCCCCGGGAGACCCAGTACTTC. The complete variable domain, with remaining parts taken from reference TRBV7-2 and TRBJ2-5, reads GAGVSQSPSNKVTEKGKDVELRCDPISGHTALYWYRQSLGQGLEFLIYFQGNSAPDKSGLPSDRFSAERTGGSVSTLTIQRTQQEDSAVYLCASSPRETQYFGPGTRLLVL.

V gene TRBV5-1 combines with J gene TRBJ1-6; no firm D call. The CDR3 extends over 16 amino acids. Germline V CDR1 and CDR2: SGHRS, YFSETQ. V was cut by 2 bases and J by 0 bases, with 9 bases left in between. The CDR3 loop reads CASSLGRSSYNSPLHF. In DNA, the CDR3 is TGCGCCAGCAGCTTAGGCCGGAGCTCCTATAATTCACCCCTCCACTTT. The complete variable domain, with remaining parts taken from reference TRBV5-1 and TRBJ1-6, reads KAGVTQTPRYLIKTRGQQVTLSCSPISGHRSVSWYQQTPGQGLQFLFEYFSETQRNKGNFPGRFSGRQFSNSRSEMNVSTLELGDSALYLCASSLGRSSYNSPLHFGNGTRLTVT.

This clone has more than one count but fewer than ten. The J gene is TRBJ2-2, the V gene TRBV28; D uncertain. The V and J ends lost 5 bases and 1 base respectively, with 8 bases between them. The CDR3 is made up of 14 amino acids. Germline V gives CDR1 MDHEN, CDR2 SYDVKM. CDR3 nucleotide sequence: TGTGCCAGCAGTGCTACAGTGAACACCGGGGAGCTGTTTTTT. Translation gives CASSATVNTGELFF.

Only a few counts were recorded for this clone. The rearrangement joins TRBV5-1 to TRBJ2-5; no clear D. The germline V gene has CDR1 SGHRS and CDR2 YFSETQ. The CDR3 contains 14 residues. V dropped 1 base and J dropped 3 bases, with 10 bases sitting between them. The CDR3 sequence is CASSLSQQEETQYF. The DNA for the CDR3 is TGCGCCAGCAGCTTGAGCCAGCAGGAAGAGACCCAGTACTTC.

As to this clone: Germline is not matched at one junction end, which may reflect a read error. V is TRBV7-9 and J is TRBJ2-2; possible D gene TRBD2, 7 bases. The CDR3 sequence is 16 residues long. Per the germline V gene, CDR1 is SEHNR and CDR2 is FQNEAQ (reference sequence). The CDR3, as DNA: TGCGCCAGCAGCCAAAGAGGGGGGGCGAACACCGGGGAGCTGTTTTTT. Translating it yields CASSQRGGANTGELFF.

In this sample, this clone turned up many times. V usage is TRBV19 and J usage is TRBJ2-1, with TRBD2 as a possible D gene (6 bases). The CDR3 extends over 15 amino acids. V was trimmed by 3 bases and J by 6 bases, leaving 15 bases between them. The germline V gene encodes CDR1 LNHDA and CDR2 SQIVND (reference sequence). The DNA of the CDR3 is TGTGCCAGTAGTATGTCGAGACTAGGACTCAATGAGCAGTTCTTC. Translation gives CASSMSRLGLNEQFF.

This clone was detected only a few times. The CDR3 loop reads CASTPGNTEAFF. The CDR3 DNA is TGTGCCAGCACCCCCGGTAACACTGAAGCTTTCTTT. The J gene is TRBJ1-1, the V gene TRBV6-6; D remains ambiguous. Germline assignment: CDR1 MNHNY and CDR2 SVGAGI (reference sequence). The CDR3 contains 12 residues. Trimming took 7 bases from V and 2 from J, leaving 8 bases between them.

In its sample, this clone was seen a few times. The CDR3 protein is CASSLIGGTANVLTF. The CDR3 nucleotides are TGCGCCAGCAGCTTGATAGGGGGTACGGCCAACGTCCTGACTTTC. The V and J genes are TRBV5-1 and TRBJ2-6; D is possibly TRBD1 (6 bases). This CDR3 is 15 amino acids long. Germline V lookup: CDR1 SGHRS, CDR2 YFSETQ. Trimming cost V 1 base and J 6 bases, with 11 bases left between them.